The clone carrying this TCR beta chain was counted only a few times. Its antigen is currently unknown. This CDR3 has 15 amino acids. With 5 bases clipped from V and 3 bases from J, the junction kept 6 bases outside the gene matches. Per the germline V gene, CDR1 is SEHNR and CDR2 is FQNEAQ (reference sequence). This entry is derived from a study of T cell repertoires in cytomegalovirus infection. General study results and limits: Dominating the ex vivo response were HLA-C-restricted CMV-specific TCR beta clonotypes. The cumulative frequency of public TCR beta families identified carriers of CMV plus the relevant HLA.

TCRdb ran MiXCR on the reads and lists one entry per CDR3 protein. Of about 920,000 distinct CDR3 sequences listed, 31% were seen once; the top ten hold over 12%. V and J are TRBV7-9 and TRBJ2-5; 10 nucleotides align to TRBD1. Source: cultured CD8+ T cells from PBMCs, taken from culture after CMV antigen stimulation. This TCR came from a human donor in good health (CMV status not recorded). Some clones in this sample may be carry-over from other donors' samples. The CDR3 loop reads CASSPDRGREETQYF. The CDR3 DNA is TGTGCCAGCAGCCCGGACAGGGGGAGGGAAGAGACCCAGTACTTC.